This TCR beta chain was recorded in a study of cytomegalovirus exposure and HLA in healthy donors. Vbeta (60) and Jbeta (13) primers were used in the PCR. Per the original data handling: Later, an analysis found about 80 million unique TCR beta chains, and 9.5 million to 12 million of these were shared. Some clones are missing from TCRdb's copy, which holds only in-frame ones; the method was immunoSEQ multiplex PCR. Clone size and the V and J calls come from that table; the DNA yielded D and trimming. The table records about 98,000 clones, about 74% of them present only once. V shed 7 bases and J shed 5 bases, with 20 bases lying between them. Germline CDR1 SQVTM, CDR2 ANQGSEA. The CDR3 has 14 amino acids. Concerning this clone: Its antigen is as yet unknown.

The study, taken as a whole, reports: The classifier was said to identify cytomegalovirus status with high specificity and sensitivity. Fewer N-insertions than the approximately 610-donor mean were reportedly shown by an Asian-associated ancestry cluster in a later analysis. The likely origin of a cluster of highly shared sequence variants was a sequencing artifact.

This chain links TRBV29-1 with TRBJ2-5; a weak D match, TRBD2 (7 bases). The sequencing sample was made of PBMCs. The sequence was collected from a male donor in good health and CMV-seronegative. The chain's CDR3 is CSAGGGAVGETQYF. The CDR3, as DNA: TGCAGCGCCGGTGGGGGGGCAGTGGGGGAGACCCAGTACTTC. The full variable domain, completed using reference TRBV29-1 and TRBJ2-5, is SAVISQKPSRDICQRGTSLTIQCQVDSQVTMMFWYRQQPGQSLTLIATANQGSEATYESGFVIDKFPISRPNLTFSTLTVSNMSPEDSSIYLCSAGGGAVGETQYFGPGTRLLVL.